This T cell receptor beta chain is from a study of shared clonotypes between healthy human individuals. About the research overall: A few men and a couple of women, aged 18 to 49, were donors.

This clone was detected only once. Researchers ran the assay at a deep level. The method was immunoSEQ multiplex PCR; TCRdb's version includes in-frame clones alone and lacks a portion of them. Of 1,400,000 or so clones in the sample, approximately 98.5% were seen once. Naive CD45RA+ and memory CD45RA-negative subsets were split from CD4+ cells. This CDR3 is built from 13 residues. J lost 8 bases, V lost 5 bases, and 6 bases had no gene match. The germline gives CDR1 LGHNT, CDR2 FRNRAP. The chain couples TRBV12-5 to TRBJ2-1, with 7 bases fitting TRBD2. The clonotype comes from a man aged 25-45 years in good health. The sequencing input was naive CD4+ T cells sorted from blood. Noted subset: CD45RA+ positively selected. The CDR3 loop is CASGPPGGDEQFF. In nucleotides, the CDR3 is TGTGCTAGTGGTCCTCCGGGGGGTGATGAGCAGTTCTTC.